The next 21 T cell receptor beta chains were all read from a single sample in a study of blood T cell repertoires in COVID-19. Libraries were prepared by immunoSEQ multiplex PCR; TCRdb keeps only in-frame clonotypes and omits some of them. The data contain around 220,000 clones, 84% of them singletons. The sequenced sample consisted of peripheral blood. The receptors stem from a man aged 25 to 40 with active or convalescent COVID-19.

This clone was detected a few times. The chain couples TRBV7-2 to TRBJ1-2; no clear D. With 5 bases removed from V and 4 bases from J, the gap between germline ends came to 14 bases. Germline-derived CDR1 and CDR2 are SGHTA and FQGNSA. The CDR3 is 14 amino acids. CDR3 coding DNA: TGTGCCAGCAGCCCGAATCGAGACACCTATGGCTACACCTTC. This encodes CASSPNRDTYGYTF.

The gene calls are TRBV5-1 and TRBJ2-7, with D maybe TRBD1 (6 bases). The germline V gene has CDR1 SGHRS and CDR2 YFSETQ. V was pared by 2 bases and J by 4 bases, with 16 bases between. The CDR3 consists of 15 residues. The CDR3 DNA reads TGCGCCAGCAGCTTCCTCTCCGGGACACAATACGAGCAGTACTTC. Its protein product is CASSFLSGTQYEQYF. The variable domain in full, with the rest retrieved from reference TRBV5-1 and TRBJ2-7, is KAGVTQTPRYLIKTRGQQVTLSCSPISGHRSVSWYQQTPGQGLQFLFEYFSETQRNKGNFPGRFSGRQFSNSRSEMNVSTLELGDSALYLCASSFLSGTQYEQYFGPGTRLTVT.

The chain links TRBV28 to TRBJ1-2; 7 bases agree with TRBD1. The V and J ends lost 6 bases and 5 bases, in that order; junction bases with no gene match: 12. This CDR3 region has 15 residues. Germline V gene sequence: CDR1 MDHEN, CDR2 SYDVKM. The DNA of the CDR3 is TGTGCCAGCAGACCCCTCGGGACAGAAAGTTATGGCTACACCTTC. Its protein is CASRPLGTESYGYTF.

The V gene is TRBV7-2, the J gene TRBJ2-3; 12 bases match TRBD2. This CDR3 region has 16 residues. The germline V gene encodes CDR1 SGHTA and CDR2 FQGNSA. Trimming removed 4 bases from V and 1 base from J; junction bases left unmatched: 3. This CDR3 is CASSSRTSGGTDTQYF. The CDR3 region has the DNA TGTGCCAGCAGCTCGAGGACTAGCGGGGGCACAGATACGCAGTATTTT.

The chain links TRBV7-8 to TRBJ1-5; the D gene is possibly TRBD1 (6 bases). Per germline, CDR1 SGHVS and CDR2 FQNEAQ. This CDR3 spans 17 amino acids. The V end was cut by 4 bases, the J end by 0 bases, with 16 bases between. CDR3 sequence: CASSSARQGHSNQPQHF. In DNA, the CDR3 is TGTGCCAGCAGCTCGGCTCGGCAGGGGCATAGCAATCAGCCCCAGCATTTT.

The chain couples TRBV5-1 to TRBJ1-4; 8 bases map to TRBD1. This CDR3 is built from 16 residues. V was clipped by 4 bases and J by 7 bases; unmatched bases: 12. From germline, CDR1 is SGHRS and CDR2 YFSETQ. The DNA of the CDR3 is TGCGCCAGCAGCGTGGGGGGAAGGACAGGGTCTGAAAAACTGTTTTTT. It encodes CASSVGGRTGSEKLFF.

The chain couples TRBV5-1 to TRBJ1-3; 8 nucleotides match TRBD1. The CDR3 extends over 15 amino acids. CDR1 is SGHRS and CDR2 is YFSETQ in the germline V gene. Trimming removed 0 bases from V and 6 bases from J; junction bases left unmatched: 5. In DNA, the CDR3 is TGCGCCAGCAGCTTGGGAGGACAGGGAATAAACACCATATATTTT. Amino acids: CASSLGGQGINTIYF.

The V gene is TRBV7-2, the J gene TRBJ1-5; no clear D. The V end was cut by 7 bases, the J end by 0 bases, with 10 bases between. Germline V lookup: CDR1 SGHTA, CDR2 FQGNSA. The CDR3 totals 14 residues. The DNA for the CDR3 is TGTGCCAGCACCCGGGAGTATAGCAATCAGCCCCAGCATTTT. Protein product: CASTREYSNQPQHF.

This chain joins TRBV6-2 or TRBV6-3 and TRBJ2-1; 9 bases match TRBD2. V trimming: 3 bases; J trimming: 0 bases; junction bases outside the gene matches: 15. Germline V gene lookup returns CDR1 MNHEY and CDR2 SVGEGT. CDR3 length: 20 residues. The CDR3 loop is CASSYLSLASGVSSYNEQFF. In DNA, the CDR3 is TGTGCCAGCAGTTATCTGTCCCTGGCTAGCGGGGTGAGCTCCTACAATGAGCAGTTCTTC.

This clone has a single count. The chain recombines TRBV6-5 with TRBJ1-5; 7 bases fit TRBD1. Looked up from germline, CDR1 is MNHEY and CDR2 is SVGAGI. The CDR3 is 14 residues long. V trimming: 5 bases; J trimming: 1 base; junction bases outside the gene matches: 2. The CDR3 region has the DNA TGTGCCAGCAGTACAGGGGCAAGCAATCAGCCCCAGCATTTT. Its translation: CASSTGASNQPQHF.

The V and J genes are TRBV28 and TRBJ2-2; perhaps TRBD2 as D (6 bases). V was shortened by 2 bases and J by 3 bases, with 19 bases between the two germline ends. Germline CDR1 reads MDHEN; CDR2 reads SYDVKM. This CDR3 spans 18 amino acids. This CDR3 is CASSLGISGVLYTGELFF. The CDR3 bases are TGTGCCAGCAGTTTAGGCATATCGGGAGTGTTGTACACCGGGGAGCTGTTTTTT.

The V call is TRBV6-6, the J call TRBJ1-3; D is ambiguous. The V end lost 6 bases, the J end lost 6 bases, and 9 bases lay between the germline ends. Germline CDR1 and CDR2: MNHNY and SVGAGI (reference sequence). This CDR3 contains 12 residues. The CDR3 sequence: CASSPIQNTIYF. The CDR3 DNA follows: TGTGCCAGCAGCCCCATTCAAAACACCATATATTTT.

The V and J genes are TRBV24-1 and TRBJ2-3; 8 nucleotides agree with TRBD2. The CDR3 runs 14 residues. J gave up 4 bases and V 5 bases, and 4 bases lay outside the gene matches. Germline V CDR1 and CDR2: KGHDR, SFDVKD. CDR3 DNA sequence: TGTGCCACCAGTGTTTCGGGGGGGGCAGATACGCAGTATTTT. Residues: CATSVSGGADTQYF.

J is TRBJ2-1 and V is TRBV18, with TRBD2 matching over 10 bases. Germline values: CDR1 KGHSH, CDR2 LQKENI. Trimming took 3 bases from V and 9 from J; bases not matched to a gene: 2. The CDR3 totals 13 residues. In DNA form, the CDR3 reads TGTGCCAGCTCACCGGGACTAGCGTTTGAGCAGTTCTTC. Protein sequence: CASSPGLAFEQFF.

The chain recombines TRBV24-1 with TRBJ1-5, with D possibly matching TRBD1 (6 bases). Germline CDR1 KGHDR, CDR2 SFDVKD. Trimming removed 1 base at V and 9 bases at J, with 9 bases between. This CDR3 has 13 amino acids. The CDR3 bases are TGTGCCACCAGTGATTTCAGGGGAAGGCCCCAGCATTTT. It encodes CATSDFRGRPQHF.

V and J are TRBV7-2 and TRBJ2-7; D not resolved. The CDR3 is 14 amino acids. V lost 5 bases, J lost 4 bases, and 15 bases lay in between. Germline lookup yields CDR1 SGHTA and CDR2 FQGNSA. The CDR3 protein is CASSRRVDGYEQYF. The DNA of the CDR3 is TGTGCCAGCAGCCGTCGGGTGGATGGGTACGAGCAGTACTTC.

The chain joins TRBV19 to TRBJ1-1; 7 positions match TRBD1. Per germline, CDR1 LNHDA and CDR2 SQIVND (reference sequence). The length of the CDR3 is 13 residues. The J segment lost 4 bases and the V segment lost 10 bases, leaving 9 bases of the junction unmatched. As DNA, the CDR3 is TGTGCCACTAGACCTTCAGGGGGCACTGAAGCTTTCTTT. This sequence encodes CATRPSGGTEAFF.

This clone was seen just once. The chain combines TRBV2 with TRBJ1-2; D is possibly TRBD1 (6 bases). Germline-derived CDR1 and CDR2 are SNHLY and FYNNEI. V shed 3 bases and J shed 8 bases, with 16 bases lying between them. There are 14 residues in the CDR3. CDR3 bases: TGTGCCAGCAGTGATCAGGGGCGAACTCAGGGCTACACCTTC. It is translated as CASSDQGRTQGYTF.

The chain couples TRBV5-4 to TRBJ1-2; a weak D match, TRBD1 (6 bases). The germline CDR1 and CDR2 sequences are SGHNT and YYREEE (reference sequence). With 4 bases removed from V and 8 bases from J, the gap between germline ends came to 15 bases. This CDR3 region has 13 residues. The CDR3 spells CASSKHRDIGYTF. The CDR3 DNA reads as TGTGCCAGCAGCAAACACCGGGACATCGGCTACACCTTC. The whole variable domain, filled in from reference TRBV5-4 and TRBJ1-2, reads ETGVTQSPTHLIKTRGQQVTLRCSSQSGHNTVSWYQQALGQGPQFIFQYYREEENGRGNFPPRFSGLQFPNYSSELNVNALELDDSALYLCASSKHRDIGYTFGSGTRLTVV.

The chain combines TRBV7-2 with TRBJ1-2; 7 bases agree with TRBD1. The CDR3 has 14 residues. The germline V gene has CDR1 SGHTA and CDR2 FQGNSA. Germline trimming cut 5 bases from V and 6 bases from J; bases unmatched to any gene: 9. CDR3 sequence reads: CASSLDRPRNGYTF. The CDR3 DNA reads TGTGCCAGCAGCCTGGACAGGCCGAGGAATGGCTACACCTTC. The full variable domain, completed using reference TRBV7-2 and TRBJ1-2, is GAGVSQSPSNKVTEKGKDVELRCDPISGHTALYWYRQSLGQGLEFLIYFQGNSAPDKSGLPSDRFSAERTGGSVSTLTIQRTQQEDSAVYLCASSLDRPRNGYTFGSGTRLTVV.

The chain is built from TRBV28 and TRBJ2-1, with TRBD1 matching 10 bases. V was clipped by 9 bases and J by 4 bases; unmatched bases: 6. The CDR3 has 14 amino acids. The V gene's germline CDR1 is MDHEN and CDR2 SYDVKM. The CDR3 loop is CASTGTGAYNEQFF. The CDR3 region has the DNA TGTGCCAGTACCGGGACAGGGGCTTACAATGAGCAGTTCTTC. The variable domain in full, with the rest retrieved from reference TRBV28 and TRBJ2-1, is DVKVTQSSRYLVKRTGEKVFLECVQDMDHENMFWYRQDPGLGLRLIYFSYDVKMKEKGDIPEGYSVSREKKERFSLILESASTNQTSMYLCASTGTGAYNEQFFGPGTRLTVL.